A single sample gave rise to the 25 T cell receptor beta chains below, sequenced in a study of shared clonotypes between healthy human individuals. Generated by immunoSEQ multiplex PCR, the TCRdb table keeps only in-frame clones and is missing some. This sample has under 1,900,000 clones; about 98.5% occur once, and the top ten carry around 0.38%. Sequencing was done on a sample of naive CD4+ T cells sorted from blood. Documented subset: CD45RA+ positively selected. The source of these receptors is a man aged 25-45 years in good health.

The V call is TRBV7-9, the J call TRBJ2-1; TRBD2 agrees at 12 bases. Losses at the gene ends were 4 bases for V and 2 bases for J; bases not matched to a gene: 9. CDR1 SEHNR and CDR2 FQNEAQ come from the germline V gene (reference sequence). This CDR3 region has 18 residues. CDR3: CASSSRSSGRVAYNEQFF. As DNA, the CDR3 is TGTGCCAGCAGCTCACGGTCTAGCGGGAGGGTCGCCTACAATGAGCAGTTCTTC.

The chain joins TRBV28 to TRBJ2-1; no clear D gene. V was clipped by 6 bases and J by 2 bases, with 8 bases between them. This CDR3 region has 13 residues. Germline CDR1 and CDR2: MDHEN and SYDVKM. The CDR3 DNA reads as TGTGCCAGCAGCAATACACCCTACAATGAGCAGTTCTTC. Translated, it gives CASSNTPYNEQFF.

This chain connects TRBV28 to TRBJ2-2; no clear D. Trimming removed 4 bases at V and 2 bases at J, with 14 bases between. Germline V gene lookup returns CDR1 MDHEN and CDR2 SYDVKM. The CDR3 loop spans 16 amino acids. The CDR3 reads CASSSQLPLNTGELFF. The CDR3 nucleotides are TGTGCCAGCAGTTCACAGCTTCCACTCAACACCGGGGAGCTGTTTTTT.

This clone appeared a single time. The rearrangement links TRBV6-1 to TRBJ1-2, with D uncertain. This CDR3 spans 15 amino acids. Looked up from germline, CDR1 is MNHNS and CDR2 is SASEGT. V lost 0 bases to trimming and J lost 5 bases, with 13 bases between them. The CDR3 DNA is TGTGCCAGCAGTGAAGCCCAGTGGGCTCATTATGGCTACACCTTC. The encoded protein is CASSEAQWAHYGYTF.

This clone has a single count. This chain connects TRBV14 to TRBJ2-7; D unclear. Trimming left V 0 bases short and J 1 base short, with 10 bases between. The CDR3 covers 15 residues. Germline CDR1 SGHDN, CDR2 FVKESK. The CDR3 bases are TGTGCCAGCAGCCAAGATACCTACAGATCCTACGAGCAGTACTTC. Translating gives CASSQDTYRSYEQYF.

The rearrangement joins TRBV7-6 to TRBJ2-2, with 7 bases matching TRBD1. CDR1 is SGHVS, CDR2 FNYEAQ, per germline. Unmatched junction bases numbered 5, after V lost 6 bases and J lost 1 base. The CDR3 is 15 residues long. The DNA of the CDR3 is TGTGCCAGCAGTAAAACAGGGGAGAACACCGGGGAGCTGTTTTTT. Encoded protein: CASSKTGENTGELFF.

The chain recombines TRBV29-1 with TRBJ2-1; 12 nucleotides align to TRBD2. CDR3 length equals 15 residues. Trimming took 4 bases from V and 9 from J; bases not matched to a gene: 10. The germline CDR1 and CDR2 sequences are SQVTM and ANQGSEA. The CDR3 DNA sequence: TGCAGCGTTGTACTGACTAGCGGGAGAGTAAGTGAGCAGTTCTTC. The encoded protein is CSVVLTSGRVSEQFF.

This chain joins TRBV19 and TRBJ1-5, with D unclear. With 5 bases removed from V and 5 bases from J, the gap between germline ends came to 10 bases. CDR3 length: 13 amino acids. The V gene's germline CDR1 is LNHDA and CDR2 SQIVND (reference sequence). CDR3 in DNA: TGTGCCAGTAGTCCGGGATCGGATCAGCCCCAGCATTTT. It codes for CASSPGSDQPQHF.

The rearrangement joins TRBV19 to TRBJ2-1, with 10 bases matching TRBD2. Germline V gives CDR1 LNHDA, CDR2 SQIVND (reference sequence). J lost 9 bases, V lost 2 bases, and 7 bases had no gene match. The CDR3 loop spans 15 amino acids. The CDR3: CASSILAGEFGEQFF. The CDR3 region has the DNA TGTGCCAGTAGTATACTAGCGGGAGAATTCGGTGAGCAGTTCTTC. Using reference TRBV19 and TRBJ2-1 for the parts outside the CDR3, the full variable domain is DGGITQSPKYLFRKEGQNVTLSCEQNLNHDAMYWYRQDPGQGLRLIYYSQIVNDFQKGDIAEGYSVSREKKESFPLTVTSAQKNPTAFYLCASSILAGEFGEQFFGPGTRLTVL.

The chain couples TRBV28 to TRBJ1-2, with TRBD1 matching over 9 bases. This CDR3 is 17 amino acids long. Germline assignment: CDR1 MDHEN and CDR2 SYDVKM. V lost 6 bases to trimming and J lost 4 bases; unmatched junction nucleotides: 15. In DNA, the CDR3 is TGTGCCAGCAGAACGAACAAGTGGGACAGGGATCGCTATGGCTACACCTTC. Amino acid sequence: CASRTNKWDRDRYGYTF.

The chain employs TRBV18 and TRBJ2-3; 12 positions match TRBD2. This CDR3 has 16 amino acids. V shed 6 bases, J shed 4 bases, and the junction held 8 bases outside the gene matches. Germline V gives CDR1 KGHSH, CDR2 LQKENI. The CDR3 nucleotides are TGTGCCAGCTCGGTGACTAGCGGGAGATGGGCAGATACGCAGTATTTT. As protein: CASSVTSGRWADTQYF. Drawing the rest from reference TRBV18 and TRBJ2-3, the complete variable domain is NAGVMQNPRHLVRRRGQEARLRCSPMKGHSHVYWYRQLPEEGLKFMVYLQKENIIDESGMPKERFSAEFPKEGPSILRIQQVVRGDSAAYFCASSVTSGRWADTQYFGPGTRLTVL.

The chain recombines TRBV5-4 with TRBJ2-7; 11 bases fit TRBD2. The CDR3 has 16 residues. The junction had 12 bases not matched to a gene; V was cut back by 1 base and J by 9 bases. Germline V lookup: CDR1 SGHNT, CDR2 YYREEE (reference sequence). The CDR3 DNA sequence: TGTGCCAGCAGCTTGAAGGGGGTTAGCGGGAGGGCAGGGCAGTACTTC. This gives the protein CASSLKGVSGRAGQYF.

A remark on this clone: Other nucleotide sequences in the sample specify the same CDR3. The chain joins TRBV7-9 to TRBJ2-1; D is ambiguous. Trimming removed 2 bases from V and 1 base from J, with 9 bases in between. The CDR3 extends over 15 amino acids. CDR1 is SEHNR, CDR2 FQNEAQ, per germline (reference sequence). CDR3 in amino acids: CASSLRLGSYNEQFF. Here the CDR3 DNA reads TGTGCCAGCAGCTTAAGGCTGGGATCCTACAATGAGCAGTTCTTC.

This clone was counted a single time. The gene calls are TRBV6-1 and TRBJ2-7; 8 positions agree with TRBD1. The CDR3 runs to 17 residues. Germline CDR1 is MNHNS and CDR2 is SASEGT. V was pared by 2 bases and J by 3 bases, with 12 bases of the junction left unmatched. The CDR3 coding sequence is TGTGCCAGCAGTGAACGCCCAGGGGGCGGAGGCGGCTACGAGCAGTACTTC. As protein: CASSERPGGGGGYEQYF.

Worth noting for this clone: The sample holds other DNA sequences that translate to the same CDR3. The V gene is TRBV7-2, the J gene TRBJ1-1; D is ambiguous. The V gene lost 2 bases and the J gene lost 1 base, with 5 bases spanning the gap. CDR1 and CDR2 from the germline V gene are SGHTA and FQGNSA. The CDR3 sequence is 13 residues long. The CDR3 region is CASSLSGNTEAFF. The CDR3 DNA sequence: TGTGCCAGCAGCTTATCCGGGAACACTGAAGCTTTCTTT.

The CDR3 sequence: CASSEAGPSERRIYEQYF. The CDR3 DNA sequence: TGTGCCAGCAGTGAAGCCGGACCCAGCGAACGGAGAATCTACGAGCAGTACTTC. The genes are TRBV6-1 and TRBJ2-7; no firm D call. The length of the CDR3 is 18 residues. Trimming stripped 0 bases from V and 3 bases from J, with 21 bases between. From germline, CDR1 is MNHNS and CDR2 SASEGT.

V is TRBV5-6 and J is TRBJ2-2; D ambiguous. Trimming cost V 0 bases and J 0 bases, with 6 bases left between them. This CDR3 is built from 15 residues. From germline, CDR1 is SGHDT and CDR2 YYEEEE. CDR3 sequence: CASSLGTTNTGELFF. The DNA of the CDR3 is TGTGCCAGCAGCTTGGGGACGACGAACACCGGGGAGCTGTTTTTT.

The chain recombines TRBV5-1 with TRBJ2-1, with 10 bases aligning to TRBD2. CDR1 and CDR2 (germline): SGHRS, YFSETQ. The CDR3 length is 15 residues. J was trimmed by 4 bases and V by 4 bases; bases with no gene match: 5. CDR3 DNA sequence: TGCGCCAGCAGCCCTACTAGCGGGGCATACAATGAGCAGTTCTTC. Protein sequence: CASSPTSGAYNEQFF.

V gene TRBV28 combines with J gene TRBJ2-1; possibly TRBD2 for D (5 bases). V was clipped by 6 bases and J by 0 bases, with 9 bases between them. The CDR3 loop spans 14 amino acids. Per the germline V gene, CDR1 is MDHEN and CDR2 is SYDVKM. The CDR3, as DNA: TGTGCCAGCAGAAACGGGATCTCCTACAATGAGCAGTTCTTC. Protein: CASRNGISYNEQFF.

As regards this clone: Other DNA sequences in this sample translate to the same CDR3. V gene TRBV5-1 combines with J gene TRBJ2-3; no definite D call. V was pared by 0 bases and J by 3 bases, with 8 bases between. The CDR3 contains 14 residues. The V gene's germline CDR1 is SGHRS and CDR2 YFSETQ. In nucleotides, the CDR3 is TGCGCCAGCAGCTTGGTGGTGGGTACAGATACGCAGTATTTT. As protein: CASSLVVGTDTQYF.

The CDR3 protein is CASRTTGSNQPQHF. CDR3 DNA sequence: TGTGCCAGCAGGACGACAGGGAGCAATCAGCCCCAGCATTTT. V and J are TRBV27 and TRBJ1-5, with 7 bases matching TRBD1. Germline trimming cut 6 bases from V and 1 base from J; bases unmatched to any gene: 3. Germline loops: CDR1 MNHEY, CDR2 SMNVEV (reference sequence). The CDR3 loop spans 14 amino acids.

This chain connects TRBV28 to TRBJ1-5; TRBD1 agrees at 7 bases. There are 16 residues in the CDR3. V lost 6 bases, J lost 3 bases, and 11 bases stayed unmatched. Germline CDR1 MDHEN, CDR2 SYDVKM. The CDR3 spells CASSLGDREINQPQHF. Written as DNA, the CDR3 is TGTGCCAGCAGCCTAGGGGACAGAGAAATCAATCAGCCCCAGCATTTT.

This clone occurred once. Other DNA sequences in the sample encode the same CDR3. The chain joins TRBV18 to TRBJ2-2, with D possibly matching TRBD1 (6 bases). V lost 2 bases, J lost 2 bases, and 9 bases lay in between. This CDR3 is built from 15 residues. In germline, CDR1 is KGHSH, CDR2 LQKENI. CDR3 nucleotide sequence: TGTGCCAGCTCACCAACAGGGCCCAACACCGGGGAGCTGTTTTTT. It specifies CASSPTGPNTGELFF.

CDR3 DNA sequence: TGTGCCAGCTCACTAGAACTAGCGGGAGGTGGGAATGAGCAGTTCTTC. It translates to CASSLELAGGGNEQFF. The chain is built from TRBV18 and TRBJ2-1; 12 bases are a match to TRBD2. Trimming took 4 bases from V and 7 from J; bases not matched to a gene: 8. The CDR3 is 16 amino acids. CDR1 and CDR2 from the germline V gene are KGHSH and LQKENI.

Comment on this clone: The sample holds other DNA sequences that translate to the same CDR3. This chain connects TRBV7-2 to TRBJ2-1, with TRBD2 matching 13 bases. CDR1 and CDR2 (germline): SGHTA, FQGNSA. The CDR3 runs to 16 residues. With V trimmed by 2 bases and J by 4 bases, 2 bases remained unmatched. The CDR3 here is CASSLPLAGGYNEQFF. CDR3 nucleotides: TGTGCCAGCAGCTTACCACTAGCGGGAGGGTACAATGAGCAGTTCTTC. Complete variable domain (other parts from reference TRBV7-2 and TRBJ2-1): GAGVSQSPSNKVTEKGKDVELRCDPISGHTALYWYRQSLGQGLEFLIYFQGNSAPDKSGLPSDRFSAERTGGSVSTLTIQRTQQEDSAVYLCASSLPLAGGYNEQFFGPGTRLTVL.